This is a list of T cell receptor beta chains from one sample in a study of CD4 T cells in relation to SARS-CoV-2 and coronaviruses. Here immunoSEQ multiplex PCR was the method, and the copy in TCRdb shows in-frame clones only, minus some. The sample lists about 21,000 clones; roughly 79% were seen once. Their specific antigens are unknown. Sequenced: CD4+ T cells from PBMCs, cultured in vitro. All receptors derive from a human donor in good health. CDR3s include the opening cysteine and the closing phenylalanine or tryptophan. D genes are given only for firm matches. Only some rows state a clone size, as once, few, many or a class for expanded clones.

abundance,j_gene,v_gene,d_gene,CDR3nt,CDR3aa
-,TRBJ2-2,TRBV7-9,TRBD2,TGTGCCAGCAGCTCTTATGGAATAGCGGGAGGGCCCATCGGGGAGCTGTTTTTT,CASSSYGIAGGPIGELFF
-,TRBJ1-4,TRBV2,-,TGTGCCAGCAGGAAAAAGACAGGAACTAATGAAAAACTGTTTTTT,CASRKKTGTNEKLFF
-,TRBJ2-7,TRBV5-1,-,TGCGCCAGCAGCCCTACGTCCGGGACACTCACACCCTACGAGCAGTACTTC,CASSPTSGTLTPYEQYF
-,TRBJ2-3,TRBV7-3,-,TGTGCCAGCAGCCAGGGAGCTAGCACAGATACGCAGTATTTT,CASSQGASTDTQYF
-,TRBJ1-4,TRBV6-4,TRBD1,TGTGCCAGCAGTGACTCAACAGGGGGCGCGGAAAAACTGTTTTTT,CASSDSTGGAEKLFF
few,TRBJ1-2,TRBV30,-,TGTGCCTGGAGTCGGGGCTGGGGGGATGGCTACACCTTC,CAWSRGWGDGYTF
-,TRBJ1-1,TRBV5-1,-,TGCGCCAGCAGCTTGGCCGATAGGCGGAACACTGAAGCTTTCTTT,CASSLADRRNTEAFF
-,TRBJ2-1,TRBV5-4,TRBD2,TGTGCCAGCAGCTTGGCCGGAGGCGGGAGAGCCTACAATGAGCAGTTCTTC,CASSLAGGGRAYNEQFF
-,TRBJ2-1,TRBV24-1,-,TGTGCCACCAGTGATCAGGACGTACTGAGCTCCTACAATGAGCAGTTCTTC,CATSDQDVLSSYNEQFF
-,TRBJ2-3,TRBV20-1,-,TGCAGTGCTAGGGCACCGGATGCGCAGTATTTT,CSARAPDAQYF
-,TRBJ2-1,TRBV4-2,TRBD2,TGTGCCAGCAGCCAAGCTGGGGGACTAGCGGGACTTGAGCAGTTCTTC,CASSQAGGLAGLEQFF
-,TRBJ1-1,TRBV29-1,-,TGCAGCGCCCTACTGACTGAAGCTTTCTTT,CSALLTEAFF
-,TRBJ2-3,TRBV1,-,TGCACCAGCAGCTCCTTGACTAGCGGGTTCACAGATACGCAGTATTTT,CTSSSLTSGFTDTQYF
-,TRBJ2-2,TRBV7-8,-,TGTGCCAGCAGCTACCGCGCCGGGACCCGAAACACCGGGGAGCTGTTTTTT,CASSYRAGTRNTGELFF
once,TRBJ2-4,TRBV28,-,TGTGCCAGCAACCACCTAGACAGCAAAAACATTCAGTACTTC,CASNHLDSKNIQYF
-,TRBJ2-4,TRBV21-1,-,TGTGCCAGCACCAGACAAACCCTCACCCAAAATCCCGAAAGATTGACAGGGGGCACGCACATTCAGTACTTC,CASTRQTLTQNPERLTGGTHIQYF
-,TRBJ2-5,TRBV4-1,TRBD2,TGCGCCAGCAGCCTCCGGAAGGTAGCGGGGTTTCAAGAGACCCAGTACTTC,CASSLRKVAGFQETQYF
-,TRBJ2-1,TRBV14,-,TGTGCCAGCAGCCAAGAGCGAGGCGGGGCCTACAATGAGCAGTTCTTC,CASSQERGGAYNEQFF
-,TRBJ1-3,TRBV5-1,TRBD1,TGCGCCAGCAGGGGACAGGACCCGGCGGTTGGAAACACCATATATTTT,CASRGQDPAVGNTIYF
once,TRBJ2-1,TRBV2,TRBD2,TGTGCCAGCAGTGAACCCCCACTAGCGGCCACCCCTTTTAGGCAGTTCTTC,CASSEPPLAATPFRQFF
-,TRBJ2-7,TRBV5-1,TRBD2,TGCGCCAGCAGCGTAGACTACGGGGGAGGGCCGAGCGAGCAGTACTTC,CASSVDYGGGPSEQYF
-,TRBJ1-1,TRBV20-1,TRBD1,TGCAGTGCTAGTGGCGCCGGGACAGGGAGGAGCGCTGAAGCTTTCTTT,CSASGAGTGRSAEAFF